One sample yielded the 27 T cell receptor beta chains listed below, sequenced in a study of beta chain features in type 1 diabetes. Study results and limitations: For Type 1 diabetes patients, all four CD4+ subsets carried TCRB CDR3s that were moderately but significantly shorter.

What these receptors recognize is not known. Of the isolated RNA, all was reverse transcribed, and so the sequenced material was expressed TCRB transcripts. Here immunoSEQ multiplex PCR was the method, and the copy in TCRdb shows in-frame clones only, minus some. The table lists under 200,000 clones, about 9.3% of them singletons, with more than 0.45% in the top ten. Sequenced material: central memory CD4+ T cells from blood. The receptors originated from a man aged 30 to 39 with type 1 diabetes.

The V gene is TRBV7-3, the J gene TRBJ1-1, with 7 positions matching TRBD1. The CDR3 is made up of 13 amino acids. The J segment lost 3 bases and the V segment lost 2 bases, leaving 0 bases of the junction unmatched. Germline values: CDR1 SGHTA, CDR2 FQGTGA. The CDR3 DNA follows: TGTGCCAGCAGCTTACAGGGGGACACTGAAGCTTTCTTT. Amino acid sequence: CASSLQGDTEAFF.

This clone was observed a handful of times. J is TRBJ1-1 and V is TRBV19; the match to TRBD1 covers 9 bases. V lost 5 bases and J lost 4; bases outside the gene matches: 8. The CDR3 runs 15 residues. CDR1 is LNHDA and CDR2 is SQIVND in the germline V gene (reference sequence). CDR3 nucleotide sequence: TGTGCCAGTAGTGACGGGACAGGGTGGCGCACTGAAGCTTTCTTT. This gives the protein CASSDGTGWRTEAFF.

Notes on this clone: The sample contains more than one DNA sequence encoding this CDR3. The chain has TRBV29-1 and TRBJ1-1; 7 bases agree with TRBD1. The ends lost 4 bases at V and 2 bases at J; junction bases unmatched: 1. Germline lookup yields CDR1 SQVTM and CDR2 ANQGSEA. This CDR3 contains 12 residues. The CDR3 is CSVGQGNTEAFF. DNA of the CDR3: TGCAGCGTTGGACAGGGAAACACTGAAGCTTTCTTT.

This sequence joins TRBV18 and TRBJ2-1, with a tentative D call TRBD2 (5 bases). With 3 bases removed from V and 1 base from J, the gap between germline ends came to 10 bases. The CDR3 has 15 residues. Germline values: CDR1 KGHSH, CDR2 LQKENI. CDR3 loop: CASSPGLESYNEQFF. In nucleotides, the CDR3 is TGTGCCAGCTCACCTGGACTGGAATCCTACAATGAGCAGTTCTTC.

This clone was counted only a few times. The J gene is TRBJ2-3, the V gene TRBV18; TRBD1 might be the D (6 bases). V lost 5 bases, J lost 4 bases, and 13 bases lay in between. Germline lookup yields CDR1 KGHSH and CDR2 LQKENI. This CDR3 has 14 amino acids. The CDR3 protein is CASSGQWTADTQYF. The CDR3, as DNA: TGTGCCAGCTCAGGACAGTGGACGGCAGATACGCAGTATTTT.

This clone was recorded a few times. The CDR3 DNA reads TGTGCCAGCAGTCCGTACGGAGCGGAAGGATCCTACGAGCAGTACTTC. Translated, it gives CASSPYGAEGSYEQYF. This rearrangement joins TRBV28 to TRBJ2-7; tentative D call: TRBD2 (5 bases). CDR1 and CDR2 (germline): MDHEN, SYDVKM. The CDR3 is 16 amino acids. V lost 5 bases to trimming and J lost 1 base, with 18 bases between them. The whole variable domain, remainder taken from reference TRBV28 and TRBJ2-7, is DVKVTQSSRYLVKRTGEKVFLECVQDMDHENMFWYRQDPGLGLRLIYFSYDVKMKEKGDIPEGYSVSREKKERFSLILESASTNQTSMYLCASSPYGAEGSYEQYFGPGTRLTVT.

V gene TRBV5-1 combines with J gene TRBJ2-1; TRBD2 is a possible D gene (5 bases). Looked up from germline, CDR1 is SGHRS and CDR2 is YFSETQ. Trimming took off 3 bases at V and 8 bases at J, with 15 bases between the two ends. The CDR3 consists of 14 residues. The CDR3 DNA reads TGCGCCAGCAGCTCAAGACGGGAAGGCGATGAGCAGTTCTTC. The encoded protein is CASSSRREGDEQFF.

The CDR3 bases are TGTGCCAGCTCACCATCCGGGACAGGGGGACAAGAGACCCAGTACTTC. This sequence encodes CASSPSGTGGQETQYF. The genes are TRBV18 and TRBJ2-5, with 11 nucleotides matching TRBD1. CDR3 size: 16 residues. Trimming cost V 2 bases and J 2 bases; bases outside gene matches: 4. Germline assignment: CDR1 KGHSH and CDR2 LQKENI.

This chain joins TRBV6-1 and TRBJ2-7; a possible D gene is TRBD2 (5 bases). V was clipped by 0 bases and J by 3 bases, with 18 bases between them. The germline gives CDR1 MNHNS, CDR2 SASEGT. The CDR3 consists of 17 residues. The CDR3 DNA reads TGTGCCAGCAGTGAAGCTCCTTTTTCCGGGATCGTCTACGAGCAGTACTTC. It codes for CASSEAPFSGIVYEQYF.

This clone was picked up a small number of times. J is TRBJ2-7 and V is TRBV6-5; no clear D gene. This CDR3 has 13 amino acids. Germline V gives CDR1 MNHEY, CDR2 SVGAGI. Trimming pared 0 bases from V and 6 bases from J, leaving 9 bases between. The CDR3 DNA reads as TGTGCCAGCAGTTACTCGTATGGAGCCGAGCAGTACTTC. Protein: CASSYSYGAEQYF.

The V gene is TRBV9, the J gene TRBJ1-3, with 8 bases matching TRBD1. This CDR3 has 17 residues. The V gene end was trimmed by 3 bases and the J gene end by 0 bases; junction bases not matched to a gene: 8. From germline, CDR1 is SGDLS and CDR2 YYNGEE. The CDR3 coding sequence is TGTGCCAGCAGCGCGGGAGTGACAGGGGCCTCTGGAAACACCATATATTTT. The encoded protein is CASSAGVTGASGNTIYF. Based on the CDR3 plus reference TRBV9 and TRBJ1-3, the full variable domain is DSGVTQTPKHLITATGQRVTLRCSPRSGDLSVYWYQQSLDQGLQFLIQYYNGEERAKGNILERFSAQQFPDLHSELNLSSLELGDSALYFCASSAGVTGASGNTIYFGEGSWLTVV.

This clone has a handful of counts. V gene TRBV5-4 combines with J gene TRBJ1-4; tentatively, D is TRBD1 (6 bases). The ends were cut back, 5 bases at V and 7 bases at J, with 12 bases in the middle. CDR3 size: 13 residues. The V gene's germline CDR1 is SGHNT and CDR2 YYREEE (reference sequence). Here the CDR3 DNA reads TGTGCCAGCAGTGATGGACAGAGTGAAAAACTGTTTTTT. This gives the protein CASSDGQSEKLFF.

This clone was seen a handful of times. The chain carries TRBV7-2 and TRBJ2-2, with 7 bases fitting TRBD1. Per the germline V gene, CDR1 is SGHTA and CDR2 is FQGNSA. CDR3 size: 14 residues. The ends lost 5 bases at V and 7 bases at J; junction bases unmatched: 7. The DNA for the CDR3 is TGTGCCAGCAGCACGGGACAGTCTCACGGGGAGCTGTTTTTT. This sequence encodes CASSTGQSHGELFF.

The chain carries TRBV18 and TRBJ2-1; tentative D call: TRBD2 (6 bases). V lost 0 bases and J lost 8, with 8 bases in between. The CDR3 runs to 13 residues. Germline CDR1 reads KGHSH; CDR2 reads LQKENI. CDR3 nucleotide sequence: TGTGCCAGCTCACCACCATCTAGCGATGAGCAGTTCTTC. Protein product: CASSPPSSDEQFF. The whole variable domain, filled in from reference TRBV18 and TRBJ2-1, reads NAGVMQNPRHLVRRRGQEARLRCSPMKGHSHVYWYRQLPEEGLKFMVYLQKENIIDESGMPKERFSAEFPKEGPSILRIQQVVRGDSAAYFCASSPPSSDEQFFGPGTRLTVL.

The chain combines TRBV7-9 with TRBJ1-1; 7 bases are a match to TRBD1. This CDR3 contains 17 residues. The germline CDR1 and CDR2 sequences are SEHNR and FQNEAQ (reference sequence). The ends lost 5 bases at V and 0 bases at J; junction bases unmatched: 12. The CDR3 reads CASSTGAGTLMNTEAFF. CDR3 nucleotides: TGTGCCAGCAGCACAGGGGCTGGAACGTTAATGAACACTGAAGCTTTCTTT.

This clone was counted a few times. This sequence joins TRBV23-1 and TRBJ2-7; the D is unclear. TRBV23-1 is treated as an ORF (open reading frame) with a function not yet certain. CDR3 size: 10 residues. Trimming shortened V by 11 bases and J by 11 bases, and 16 bases separated the two germline ends. CDR3 protein: CAPREADEYF. In DNA, the CDR3 is TGCGCCCCGCGAGAGGCCGACGAGTACTTC.

The table lists this clone with a few counts. The V and J genes are TRBV7-2 and TRBJ1-5; possibly TRBD1 for D (5 bases). The germline V gene has CDR1 SGHTA and CDR2 FQGNSA. V lost 1 base and J lost 2, with 9 bases in between. CDR3 length: 15 residues. This chain's CDR3 is CASSLEPGRNQPQHF. CDR3 bases: TGTGCCAGCAGCTTAGAGCCAGGGCGCAATCAGCCCCAGCATTTT.

This clone was observed a few times. The chain has TRBV27 and TRBJ2-3; no clear D gene. This CDR3 region has 13 residues. Between the trimmed V and J ends, which lost 3 bases and 6 bases, there was a span of 10 bases. CDR1 and CDR2 (germline): MNHEY, SMNVEV (reference sequence). Here the CDR3 reads CASSFQDRDTQYF. CDR3 DNA: TGTGCCAGCAGTTTTCAGGATCGGGATACGCAGTATTTT.

J is TRBJ2-5 and V is TRBV5-1, with D possibly TRBD1 on 5 matching bases. Germline CDR1 and CDR2: SGHRS and YFSETQ. The CDR3 is 13 amino acids. V dropped 3 bases and J dropped 3 bases, with 9 bases sitting between them. The CDR3: CASSSTVKETQYF. CDR3 sequence (DNA): TGCGCCAGCAGCTCGACAGTTAAAGAGACCCAGTACTTC.

The chain recombines TRBV5-1 with TRBJ2-5, with TRBD2 identical over 12 bases. This CDR3 comprises 16 residues. Germline V lookup: CDR1 SGHRS, CDR2 YFSETQ. V shed 3 bases, J shed 5 bases, and the junction held 8 bases outside the gene matches. CDR3 residues: CASSSSTSGSGETQYF. CDR3 nucleotides: TGCGCCAGCAGCTCTTCGACTAGCGGGAGTGGGGAGACCCAGTACTTC.

V is TRBV19 and J is TRBJ2-1, with 7 positions matching TRBD2. Germline assignment: CDR1 LNHDA and CDR2 SQIVND (reference sequence). Trimming at V came to 10 bases and at J to 8 bases, leaving 20 bases not matched to a gene. The CDR3 consists of 16 residues. The CDR3 region has the DNA TGTGCCACGACCAACTCCTTCAGCGGGGATAGTTATGAGCAGTTCTTC. It yields the protein CATTNSFSGDSYEQFF.

This clone was detected only a few times. The genes are TRBV27 and TRBJ2-4; 12 bases agree with TRBD1. The CDR3 runs 19 residues. Germline V gene lookup returns CDR1 MNHEY and CDR2 SMNVEV (reference sequence). After removal of 0 bases from V and 0 bases from J, the junction contained 6 bases not matched to a gene. The CDR3 spells CASSLSVGQGAGAKNIQYF. DNA for the CDR3: TGTGCCAGCAGTTTATCGGTGGGACAGGGGGCCGGAGCCAAAAACATTCAGTACTTC.

This clone has just a few counts. The CDR3 here is CASTLTDTQYF. The CDR3 DNA follows: TGTGCCAGCACCCTAACAGATACGCAGTATTTT. The chain couples TRBV7-9 to TRBJ2-3, with D uncertain. Germline CDR1 reads SEHNR; CDR2 reads FQNEAQ (reference sequence). Trimming took off 7 bases at V and 3 bases at J, with 5 bases between the two ends. The CDR3 sequence is 11 residues long.

The rearrangement links TRBV7-2 to TRBJ2-3; D possibly corresponds to TRBD2 (6 bases). This CDR3 is 14 amino acids long. The V end lost 5 bases, the J end lost 1 base, and 10 bases lay between the germline ends. The V gene's germline CDR1 is SGHTA and CDR2 FQGNSA. The CDR3 DNA reads TGTGCCAGCAGCCCCTCTAGCGGCACAGATACGCAGTATTTT. Its protein product is CASSPSSGTDTQYF.

The chain couples TRBV29-1 to TRBJ1-2; unclear D gene. CDR1 is SQVTM, CDR2 ANQGSEA, per germline. There are 12 residues in the CDR3. Between the trimmed V and J ends, which lost 3 bases and 7 bases, there was a span of 12 bases. The CDR3 protein is CSVDVTEAGYTF. CDR3 nucleotides: TGCAGCGTTGATGTAACCGAAGCTGGCTACACCTTC.

The gene calls are TRBV6-6 and TRBJ2-5, with D tentatively TRBD2 (5 bases). CDR1 and CDR2 from the germline V gene are MNHNY and SVGAGI (reference sequence). The CDR3 loop spans 14 amino acids. The germline V and J ends were trimmed by 2 bases and 4 bases, with 11 bases remaining between them. The CDR3 bases are TGTGCCAGCAGTTACGGCACTAGGATAGAGACCCAGTACTTC. It yields the protein CASSYGTRIETQYF.

The sample holds a few counts of this clone. Here the CDR3 DNA reads TGTGCCAGCAGCCAAGTGGGGACTAGCGGGCCGTTAGCCAAAAACATTCAGTACTTC. Translated, it gives CASSQVGTSGPLAKNIQYF. V is TRBV4-2 and J is TRBJ2-4; 12 nucleotides match TRBD2. This CDR3 is 19 amino acids long. Germline trimming cut 1 base from V and 0 bases from J; bases unmatched to any gene: 7. Germline V CDR1 and CDR2: LGHNA, YNFKEQ.